The 26 T cell receptor beta chains below come from one sample, sequenced in a study of beta chain features in type 1 diabetes. The study's findings and limits: TCRB CDR3s were moderately but significantly shorter in Type 1 diabetes patients in all four CD4+ subsets.

No antigen has been assigned to these receptors. cDNA synthesis used the whole RNA isolate, giving expressed TCRB sequences. The repertoire was sequenced with immunoSEQ multiplex PCR; TCRdb's copy has only in-frame clones and lacks some. The profile shows hundreds of thousands of clones, more than 12% of them singletons. Sequenced input: naive CD4+ T cells from blood. These receptors came from a young man with type 1 diabetes.

Turning to this clone: The same CDR3 can be traced to other DNA sequences in this sample. The J gene is TRBJ2-3, the V gene TRBV7-2; TRBD2 might be the D (6 bases). The V and J ends lost 1 base and 4 bases respectively, with 9 bases between them. CDR3 length: 14 residues. Germline CDR1 reads SGHTA; CDR2 reads FQGNSA. The CDR3 spells CASSLVGGPDTQYF. The CDR3 DNA reads TGTGCCAGCAGCTTAGTGGGAGGTCCAGATACGCAGTATTTT.

This clone was counted a few times. The rearrangement links TRBV6-5 to TRBJ2-7, with 7 bases aligning to TRBD2. The CDR3 spans 14 residues. The germline V gene encodes CDR1 MNHEY and CDR2 SVGAGI. Trimming at V came to 7 bases and at J to 4 bases, leaving 10 bases not matched to a gene. CDR3 sequence: CASTHETGGYEQYF. The CDR3 nucleotides are TGTGCCAGCACCCACGAAACGGGAGGATACGAGCAGTACTTC.

The gene calls are TRBV20-1 and TRBJ2-1, with TRBD1 matching 8 bases. Germline CDR1 and CDR2: DFQATT and SNEGSKA (reference sequence). V was pared by 5 bases and J by 15 bases, with 6 bases of the junction left unmatched. There are 10 residues in the CDR3. CDR3 region: CSAGQGARFF. CDR3 in DNA: TGCAGTGCTGGACAGGGAGCTCGGTTCTTC.

The chain uses TRBV2 and TRBJ1-3, with unresolved D. Germline CDR1 is SNHLY and CDR2 is FYNNEI. V was cut by 7 bases and J by 3 bases, with 10 bases left in between. The CDR3 is 13 amino acids. DNA for the CDR3: TGTGCCAGCACCCAGATCAGTGGAAACACCATATATTTT. Translating it yields CASTQISGNTIYF.

The chain joins TRBV6-1 to TRBJ2-1, with no clear D. Per the germline V gene, CDR1 is MNHNS and CDR2 is SASEGT. Between the trimmed V and J ends, which lost 3 bases and 12 bases, there was a span of 9 bases. CDR3 length equals 11 residues. The CDR3: CASSDPRSQFF. CDR3 nucleotides: TGTGCCAGCAGTGATCCGCGCTCGCAGTTCTTC.

This clone occurred a few times. This chain links TRBV19 with TRBJ2-5; TRBD1 might be the D (6 bases). The V end was cut by 6 bases, the J end by 3 bases, with 17 bases between. Germline-derived CDR1 and CDR2 are LNHDA and SQIVND (reference sequence). The CDR3 is 15 amino acids. The CDR3 DNA is TGTGCCAGTAGAACAAGCCCCTACAGGGAAGAGACCCAGTACTTC. This encodes CASRTSPYREETQYF.

Comment on this clone: The same CDR3 is also encoded by other DNA sequences in this sample. The chain is built from TRBV13 and TRBJ1-2; 9 bases are a match to TRBD1. The V gene's germline CDR1 is PRHDT and CDR2 FYEKMQ (reference sequence). There are 18 residues in the CDR3. Trimming removed 0 bases from V and 2 bases from J; junction bases left unmatched: 10. The CDR3 DNA is TGTGCCAGCAGCTTAGGGCAGGACAGGGGAGGTTGGAACTATGGCTACACCTTC. Its protein is CASSLGQDRGGWNYGYTF.

The chain couples TRBV5-1 to TRBJ2-5; D is possibly TRBD1 or TRBD2 (5 bases each). V lost 0 bases and J 4 bases, leaving 22 bases between the germline ends. The CDR3 length is 18 residues. Per the germline V gene, CDR1 is SGHRS and CDR2 is YFSETQ. CDR3 nucleotides: TGCGCCAGCAGCTTGGATTGGAACGCCAGGGTTCGGGGAGAGACCCAGTACTTC. Residues: CASSLDWNARVRGETQYF.

This clone has a handful of counts. This chain links TRBV30 with TRBJ1-4; the D gene is possibly TRBD1 (5 bases). V was pared by 2 bases and J by 7 bases, with 11 bases between. This CDR3 has 13 amino acids. Per germline, CDR1 GTSNPN and CDR2 SVGIG (reference sequence). The CDR3: CAWSQGPSEKLFF. The DNA of the CDR3 is TGTGCCTGGAGTCAGGGACCGAGTGAAAAACTGTTTTTT.

This sequence joins TRBV5-6 and TRBJ1-2; D may be TRBD1 (5 bases). The germline CDR1 and CDR2 sequences are SGHDT and YYEEEE. The germline V and J ends were trimmed by 1 base and 6 bases, with 13 bases remaining between them. The CDR3 length is 14 residues. Here the CDR3 DNA reads TGTGCCAGCAGCTTGAACAGGAATATCCATGGCTACACCTTC. This sequence encodes CASSLNRNIHGYTF.

About this clone itself: One junction end does not reproduce the germline sequence, and a read error may be involved. The rearrangement joins TRBV30 to TRBJ2-3; 9 nucleotides align to TRBD1. The CDR3 is 13 residues long. Germline values: CDR1 GTSNPN, CDR2 SVGIG (reference sequence). The DNA of the CDR3 is TGTACCTGGAGGGGACAGGGTGCAGATACGCAGTATTTT. It translates to CTWRGQGADTQYF.

This clone was observed a handful of times. The chain employs TRBV6-5 and TRBJ2-1; 8 bases map to TRBD2. The CDR3 is 15 residues long. Germline lookup yields CDR1 MNHEY and CDR2 SVGAGI. V gave up 0 bases and J gave up 9 bases; unmatched junction bases: 7. The CDR3 coding sequence is TGTGCCAGCAGTTACTCGACGGGGGGGCCAGGTGAGCAGTTCTTC. Protein: CASSYSTGGPGEQFF.

J is TRBJ2-7 and V is TRBV5-6; D might be TRBD2 (5 bases). V lost 7 bases, J lost 2 bases, and 16 bases lay in between. Germline CDR1 is SGHDT and CDR2 is YYEEEE. This CDR3 is 14 amino acids long. The DNA for the CDR3 is TGTGCCAGCCCCGTAGGACTGTGGACCTACGAGCAGTACTTC. This codes for CASPVGLWTYEQYF.

In its sample, this clone was seen a few times. The genes are TRBV30 and TRBJ1-1; D is unclear. Germline CDR1 reads GTSNPN; CDR2 reads SVGIG (reference sequence). The CDR3 has 11 residues. V was cut by 6 bases and J by 10 bases, with 15 bases left in between. The chain's CDR3 is CACTRPEGAFF. The CDR3 DNA follows: TGTGCCTGCACCAGACCAGAGGGAGCTTTCTTT.

This clone was seen a few times. The gene calls are TRBV9 and TRBJ2-7; D gene unclear. This CDR3 spans 15 amino acids. Germline V lookup: CDR1 SGDLS, CDR2 YYNGEE. V was trimmed by 0 bases and J by 0 bases, leaving 10 bases between them. This CDR3 reads CASSVGRGSSYEQYF. The CDR3 DNA sequence: TGTGCCAGCAGCGTAGGAAGAGGAAGCTCCTACGAGCAGTACTTC.

V gene TRBV6-5 combines with J gene TRBJ2-7; TRBD1 aligns across 10 bases. V lost 0 bases and J lost 2; bases outside the gene matches: 4. CDR3 length equals 16 residues. Per germline, CDR1 MNHEY and CDR2 SVGAGI. Here the CDR3 reads CASSYSEGQGTYEQYF. CDR3 nucleotides: TGTGCCAGCAGTTACTCCGAGGGACAGGGGACCTACGAGCAGTACTTC.

The chain couples TRBV5-6 to TRBJ1-5, with TRBD1 as a possible D gene (5 bases). The V end lost 2 bases, the J end lost 5 bases, and 11 bases lay between the germline ends. The CDR3 covers 14 residues. CDR1 and CDR2 (germline): SGHDT, YYEEEE. The CDR3 region is CASSLRRADQPQHF. The CDR3 DNA is TGTGCCAGCAGCTTACGCAGGGCGGATCAGCCCCAGCATTTT.

Concerning this clone: This specimen includes other DNA sequences encoding the same CDR3. The chain carries TRBV6-6 and TRBJ1-1, with a possible D match to TRBD1 (5 bases). V shed 4 bases and J shed 4 bases, with 19 bases lying between them. This CDR3 comprises 16 residues. From germline, CDR1 is MNHNY and CDR2 SVGAGI (reference sequence). Here the CDR3 DNA reads TGTGCCAGCAGTTTGCGCACAGGCCTCCGGAGCACTGAAGCTTTCTTT. Translated: CASSLRTGLRSTEAFF.

The rearrangement links TRBV6-5 to TRBJ2-3, with D unresolved. In germline, CDR1 is MNHEY, CDR2 SVGAGI. V shed 0 bases and J shed 6 bases, with 10 bases lying between them. The CDR3 is 14 residues long. CDR3 in DNA: TGTGCCAGCAGTTACTCGACTCTTCTGGATACGCAGTATTTT. Its protein product is CASSYSTLLDTQYF.

J is TRBJ2-2 and V is TRBV7-8; the D is unclear. CDR3 length: 14 residues. V was trimmed by 1 base and J by 7 bases, leaving 10 bases between them. Germline values: CDR1 SGHVS, CDR2 FQNEAQ. CDR3 sequence: CASSLVGGRGELFF. The CDR3 coding sequence is TGTGCCAGCAGCTTAGTGGGCGGACGCGGGGAGCTGTTTTTT.

The chain links TRBV6-5 to TRBJ2-3, with a possible D match to TRBD1 (6 bases). V lost 4 bases to trimming and J lost 5 bases, with 19 bases between them. CDR1 is MNHEY and CDR2 is SVGAGI in the germline V gene. The CDR3 totals 16 residues. The CDR3 protein is CASSWGHPGGGDTQYF. Written as DNA, the CDR3 is TGTGCCAGCAGTTGGGGACACCCTGGAGGAGGAGATACGCAGTATTTT.

This chain joins TRBV6-1 and TRBJ2-6, with D maybe TRBD1 (6 bases). In germline, CDR1 is MNHNS, CDR2 SASEGT. CDR3 length equals 18 residues. The V and J ends lost 4 bases and 2 bases respectively, with 18 bases between them. DNA of the CDR3: TGTGCCAGCAGTGGGCTTACAAGTGGGGGCACTGGGGCCAACGTCCTGACTTTC. Translation: CASSGLTSGGTGANVLTF.

This clone showed up just a few times. V gene TRBV10-3 combines with J gene TRBJ1-4; TRBD1 aligns across 7 bases. After removal of 3 bases from V and 5 bases from J, the junction contained 3 bases not matched to a gene. The germline gives CDR1 ENHRY, CDR2 SYGVKD. CDR3 length: 14 amino acids. CDR3 sequence (DNA): TGTGCCATCAGTGACGGGACAGTGAATGAAAAACTGTTTTTT. Translation: CAISDGTVNEKLFF.

The rearrangement joins TRBV5-5 to TRBJ2-7, with TRBD2 matching over 12 bases. CDR3 length: 17 residues. Germline V gene sequence: CDR1 SGHKS, CDR2 YYEKEE (reference sequence). V shed 4 bases and J 3 bases; nucleotides not matched to a gene: 11. The CDR3 nucleotides read TGTGCCAGCAGCCCGGGACTAGCGGGCTCGATCTACTACGAGCAGTACTTC. This gives the protein CASSPGLAGSIYYEQYF.

With respect to this clone: The sample contains more than one DNA sequence encoding this CDR3. The chain's CDR3 is CSVSRQGNTEAFF. CDR3 bases: TGCAGCGTTAGCCGACAGGGAAACACTGAAGCTTTCTTT. The chain links TRBV29-1 to TRBJ1-1; 7 bases align to TRBD1. Germline V lookup: CDR1 SQVTM, CDR2 ANQGSEA. This CDR3 contains 13 residues. V trimming: 5 bases; J trimming: 2 bases; junction bases outside the gene matches: 5.

The chain carries TRBV2 and TRBJ2-5; TRBD1 might be the D (6 bases). The CDR3 contains 14 residues. CDR1 SNHLY and CDR2 FYNNEI come from the germline V gene. With 7 bases removed from V and 2 bases from J, the gap between germline ends came to 14 bases. The CDR3 DNA reads as TGTGCCAGCACCTGGGGGCCAGGGCAAGAGACCCAGTACTTC. Protein product: CASTWGPGQETQYF.